One and the same sample provided the 32 T cell receptor beta chains below, sequenced in a study of spatial heterogeneity in lung cancer (dated by TCRdb to the late 2010s). Results the study describes overall, beyond this receptor: The number of expanded intratumoral alpha and beta TCRs correlated with the tumor nonsynonymous mutation count.

No cognate antigen is known for these TCRs. The library was made by 5' RACE. Sequencer: NextSeq 500. TCRdb reanalyzed the raw reads on its own, using fastp at Q25 for trimming and MiXCR for clone calling, and kept in-frame beta chains. Merged by CDR3 protein, the rows form single entries marked with the most common genes and DNA. The sample profile shows over 14,000 distinct CDR3 sequences; about 7% of them were found once. Jointly, the top ten make up approximately 8.7% of the sample. Explained via the paper, the time point label denotes: sample taken at primary tumor resection. The sequencing used lung tumor tissue, collected at surgery. The receptor set was obtained from a male donor with early-stage non-small cell lung cancer.

CDR3: CASSLIPDTDTQYF. In DNA, the CDR3 is TGTGCCAGCAGCTTAATACCGGACACAGATACGCAGTATTTT. The V call is TRBV11-1, the J call TRBJ2-3, with D unclear. The V gene lost 2 bases and the J gene lost 2 bases, with 8 bases spanning the gap. The CDR3 spans 14 residues. Germline V gene sequence: CDR1 SGHAT, CDR2 FQDESV (reference sequence). Supplemented by reference TRBV11-1 and TRBJ2-3, the full variable domain reads EAEVAQSPRYKITEKSQAVAFWCDPISGHATLYWYRQILGQGPELLVQFQDESVVDDSQLPKDRFSAERLKGVDSTLKIQPAELGDSAMYLCASSLIPDTDTQYFGPGTRLTVL.

This clonotype came up a few times. V usage is TRBV12-3 or TRBV12-4 and J usage is TRBJ1-6; no clear D gene. V was clipped by 1 base and J by 7 bases, with 8 bases between them. The CDR3 runs to 14 residues. CDR3 coding DNA: TGTGCCAGCAGTTTAGGAGGCGACAATTCACCCCTCCACTTT. Translated, it gives CASSLGGDNSPLHF.

This clonotype came up many times. V and J are TRBV27 and TRBJ1-1; D is uncertain. The CDR3 length is 13 residues. Trimming took off 8 bases at V and 3 bases at J, with 13 bases between the two ends. Germline-derived CDR1 and CDR2 are MNHEY and SMNVEV (reference sequence). CDR3 nucleotide sequence: TGTGCCAGCGCCCTTATGAGTGACACTGAAGCTTTCTTT. Its translation is CASALMSDTEAFF.

Many counts were recorded for this clonotype. V and J are TRBV5-1 and TRBJ2-1; unclear D gene. Germline assignment: CDR1 SGHRS and CDR2 YFSETQ. Trimming took off 5 bases at V and 9 bases at J, with 24 bases between the two ends. The CDR3 extends over 16 amino acids. CDR3 nucleotide sequence: TGCGCCAGCAGTCCCGAGTTCCTGATTGTAGTTACTGAGCAGTTCTTC. Encoded protein: CASSPEFLIVVTEQFF.

This rearrangement joins TRBV19 to TRBJ1-4, with D unclear. This CDR3 spans 14 amino acids. Per the germline V gene, CDR1 is LNHDA and CDR2 is SQIVND (reference sequence). V was cut by 5 bases and J by 4 bases, with 11 bases left in between. The CDR3 loop is CASSWRESNEKLFF. DNA for the CDR3: TGTGCCAGTAGTTGGAGAGAGAGTAATGAAAAACTGTTTTTT.

The table lists this clonotype with many counts. The genes are TRBV9 and TRBJ2-3; D could derive from TRBD1 or TRBD2 (5 bases each). V lost 4 bases and J lost 4, with 16 bases in between. Per the germline V gene, CDR1 is SGDLS and CDR2 is YYNGEE. This CDR3 is 15 amino acids long. The DNA of the CDR3 is TGTGCCAGCAGCCCGACGGGGATAGGGGCAGATACGCAGTATTTT. Translating it yields CASSPTGIGADTQYF.

The table lists this clonotype with a few counts. V and J are TRBV28 and TRBJ1-5; 7 bases align to TRBD1. The junction had 8 bases not matched to a gene; V was cut back by 6 bases and J by 3 bases. This CDR3 contains 15 residues. CDR1 is MDHEN, CDR2 SYDVKM, per germline. This CDR3 reads CASRFTGATNQPQHF. The DNA of the CDR3 is TGTGCCAGCAGATTTACAGGGGCGACCAATCAGCCCCAGCATTTT.

The chain has TRBV15 and TRBJ2-3; tentatively, D is TRBD2 (5 bases). This CDR3 is 15 amino acids long. Germline CDR1 LNHNV, CDR2 YYDKDF (reference sequence). V was pared by 5 bases and J by 0 bases, with 12 bases between. CDR3 region: CATSWERTSTDTQYF. CDR3 nucleotides: TGTGCCACCAGCTGGGAGCGGACGAGCACAGATACGCAGTATTTT.

Judged by abundance, this clonotype is medium-sized (0.01 to 0.1%). This chain joins TRBV6-1 and TRBJ2-1; D remains unclear. V lost 6 bases, J lost 2 bases, and 8 bases lay in between. The CDR3 sequence is 13 residues long. Germline V gene sequence: CDR1 MNHNS, CDR2 SASEGT. CDR3 sequence: CASRASPYNEQFF. CDR3 nucleotides: TGTGCCAGCAGAGCGTCTCCCTACAATGAGCAGTTCTTC.

This clonotype was counted ten times or more. The rearrangement joins TRBV20-1 to TRBJ2-1, with 10 positions matching TRBD1. The J segment lost 7 bases and the V segment lost 4 bases, leaving 4 bases of the junction unmatched. The CDR3 consists of 13 residues. The germline V gene has CDR1 DFQATT and CDR2 SNEGSKA (reference sequence). The CDR3 is CSATRTGGNEQFF. The CDR3 region has the DNA TGCAGTGCTACCCGGACAGGGGGAAATGAGCAGTTCTTC.

In its sample, this clonotype was seen a few times. The chain couples TRBV29-1 to TRBJ1-5, with TRBD1 matching over 11 bases. The CDR3 sequence is 13 residues long. V was clipped by 7 bases and J by 6 bases; unmatched bases: 5. The germline gives CDR1 SQVTM, CDR2 ANQGSEA. CDR3 coding DNA: TGCAGCGCCGGACAGGGGGCTGCTCAGCCCCAGCATTTT. Translation: CSAGQGAAQPQHF.

The rearrangement uses TRBV5-1 and TRBJ2-3; 9 nucleotides agree with TRBD2. CDR3 length: 14 amino acids. CDR1 is SGHRS, CDR2 YFSETQ, per germline. With 10 bases clipped from V and 7 bases from J, the junction kept 13 bases outside the gene matches. CDR3 sequence reads: CASASLAGINTQYF. CDR3 DNA: TGCGCCTCAGCGTCACTAGCGGGTATTAATACGCAGTATTTT.

CDR3 residues: CASRVGPGSYNEQFF. DNA of the CDR3: TGCGCCAGCAGGGTGGGCCCTGGCTCCTACAATGAGCAGTTCTTC. This chain connects TRBV10-2 to TRBJ2-1; D is unclear. Germline assignment: CDR1 WSHSY and CDR2 SAAADI. Trimming took 6 bases from V and 0 from J, leaving 12 bases between them. The CDR3 consists of 15 residues.

V is TRBV7-2 and J is TRBJ2-1, with D possibly being TRBD2 (5 bases). In germline, CDR1 is SGHTA, CDR2 FQGNSA. The CDR3 has 12 amino acids. Trimming took off 0 bases at V and 8 bases at J, with 5 bases between the two ends. For the CDR3, the DNA is TGTGCCAGCAGCTTAGCGCGGGATGAGCAGTTCTTC. This gives the protein CASSLARDEQFF.

This clonotype occurred a few times. The chain employs TRBV5-1 and TRBJ1-1, with 7 bases fitting TRBD1. The V and J ends lost 1 base and 0 bases, in that order; junction bases with no gene match: 12. This CDR3 is 18 amino acids long. Germline V gene data show CDR1 as SGHRS and CDR2 as YFSETQ. CDR3 loop: CASSLTGKQGSMNTEAFF. The CDR3 region has the DNA TGCGCCAGCAGCTTGACAGGCAAACAGGGGTCAATGAACACTGAAGCTTTCTTT.

There are many counts of this clonotype. The rearrangement uses TRBV27 and TRBJ1-2; no definite D call. The CDR3 covers 14 residues. Deletions cut 5 bases from V and 3 bases from J, with 13 bases between. The V gene's germline CDR1 is MNHEY and CDR2 SMNVEV (reference sequence). In DNA, the CDR3 is TGTGCCAGCAGTCCCTCTCGGGCTTACTATGGCTACACCTTC. Its translation is CASSPSRAYYGYTF.

This clonotype showed up many times. V usage is TRBV24-1 and J usage is TRBJ1-5; D gene uncertain. The CDR3 is made up of 14 amino acids. Per the germline V gene, CDR1 is KGHDR and CDR2 is SFDVKD. V was trimmed by 6 bases and J by 0 bases, leaving 8 bases between them. CDR3 DNA sequence: TGTGCCACCAGTAACCCAGGTAGCAATCAGCCCCAGCATTTT. The encoded protein is CATSNPGSNQPQHF.

In this sample, this clonotype turned up many times. The gene calls are TRBV20-1 and TRBJ2-4, with a tentative D call TRBD1 (5 bases). Trimming removed 6 bases from V and 0 bases from J, with 15 bases in between. The CDR3 has 15 amino acids. From germline, CDR1 is DFQATT and CDR2 SNEGSKA (reference sequence). The CDR3 loop reads CSAMTDALAKNIQYF. The CDR3 DNA is TGCAGTGCGATGACAGACGCTCTAGCCAAAAACATTCAGTACTTC.

This clonotype showed up just a few times. The rearrangement uses TRBV6-4 and TRBJ2-3; D is unresolved. CDR1 is MRHNA, CDR2 SNTAGT, per germline. This CDR3 region has 13 residues. Between the trimmed V and J ends, which lost 5 bases and 5 bases, there was a span of 11 bases. DNA of the CDR3: TGTGCCAGCAGTCTCCTCCCCGGAGATACGCAGTATTTT. Translating it yields CASSLLPGDTQYF.

The rearrangement uses TRBV2 and TRBJ2-7, with TRBD1 as a possible D gene (6 bases). CDR3 length equals 13 residues. Germline CDR1 SNHLY, CDR2 FYNNEI. Trimming pared 5 bases from V and 4 bases from J, leaving 12 bases between. The CDR3: CASSQGHLYEQYF. Written as DNA, the CDR3 is TGTGCCAGCAGTCAGGGACACCTATACGAGCAGTACTTC.

This clonotype has only a few counts. The chain carries TRBV20-1 and TRBJ1-1; maybe TRBD1 (5 bases). V lost 0 bases and J lost 3, with 17 bases in between. The CDR3 length is 16 residues. Per the germline V gene, CDR1 is DFQATT and CDR2 is SNEGSKA (reference sequence). The CDR3 reads CSARDDRDPGYTEAFF. CDR3 DNA: TGCAGTGCTAGAGACGACCGGGACCCTGGTTACACTGAAGCTTTCTTT.

Here the CDR3 DNA reads TGCGCCAGCAGCTTGGGATCGACAGGGGACTATGGCTACACCTTC. It encodes CASSLGSTGDYGYTF. This sequence joins TRBV5-1 and TRBJ1-2; 8 bases are shared with TRBD1. This CDR3 is 15 amino acids long. V shed 0 bases, J shed 3 bases, and the junction held 4 bases outside the gene matches. From germline, CDR1 is SGHRS and CDR2 YFSETQ.

This clonotype was found a few times. CDR3 in amino acids: CASSFSGGAKGDTQYF. CDR3 nucleotides: TGTGCCAGCAGCTTTAGCGGGGGGGCGAAGGGAGATACGCAGTATTTT. The V call is TRBV7-2, the J call TRBJ2-3, with 11 bases aligning to TRBD2. In germline, CDR1 is SGHTA, CDR2 FQGNSA. The V segment lost 3 bases and the J segment 5 bases; nucleotides outside the gene matches: 7. This CDR3 is built from 16 residues.

This clonotype is large by share. The V gene is TRBV20-1, the J gene TRBJ2-7, with D possibly being TRBD2 (5 bases). Germline assignment: CDR1 DFQATT and CDR2 SNEGSKA (reference sequence). The CDR3 extends over 17 amino acids. The ends were cut back, 4 bases at V and 1 base at J, with 23 bases in the middle. The CDR3 sequence: CSAMPMDLAGFSYEQYV. Written as DNA, the CDR3 is TGCAGTGCTATGCCAATGGACTTAGCAGGTTTTTCCTACGAGCAGTACGTC.

The rearrangement joins TRBV30 to TRBJ2-7, with D possibly being TRBD1 (5 bases). V shed 5 bases and J shed 1 base, with 6 bases lying between them. This CDR3 has 11 residues. In germline, CDR1 is GTSNPN, CDR2 SVGIG (reference sequence). The CDR3 nucleotides read TGTGCCTGGGACAGTTCCTACGAGCAGTACTTC. Its protein is CAWDSSYEQYF.

The sample holds many counts of this clonotype. The chain recombines TRBV18 with TRBJ2-7; D may be TRBD1 or TRBD2 (5 bases each). CDR3 length: 13 residues. Germline assignment: CDR1 KGHSH and CDR2 LQKENI. Trimming took 3 bases from V and 2 from J, leaving 8 bases between them. This CDR3 reads CASSPGPAYEQYF. The CDR3 DNA reads TGTGCCAGCTCACCGGGACCCGCCTACGAGCAGTACTTC.

This clonotype showed up many times. The rearrangement uses TRBV27 and TRBJ2-1, with D maybe TRBD2 (7 bases). The CDR3 length is 17 residues. The germline V gene has CDR1 MNHEY and CDR2 SMNVEV (reference sequence). The V end lost 2 bases, the J end lost 9 bases, and 23 bases lay between the germline ends. CDR3 protein: CASSLGTRARGGGEQFF. The CDR3 nucleotides are TGTGCCAGCAGTTTAGGGACTCGCGCGAGGGGGGGGGGTGAGCAGTTCTTC.

This clonotype was seen at least ten times. J is TRBJ2-5 and V is TRBV7-2, with D hard to call. CDR3 length equals 15 residues. Trimming pared 0 bases from V and 1 base from J, leaving 9 bases between. Germline-derived CDR1 and CDR2 are SGHTA and FQGNSA. CDR3 nucleotides: TGTGCCAGCAGCTTAGCTTCCTCCTTCCAAGAGACCCAGTACTTC. As protein: CASSLASSFQETQYF.

The chain is built from TRBV20-1 and TRBJ2-1; 7 bases align to TRBD2. V gave up 6 bases and J gave up 8 bases; unmatched junction bases: 7. Germline V gives CDR1 DFQATT, CDR2 SNEGSKA (reference sequence). This CDR3 contains 12 residues. CDR3 sequence (DNA): TGCAGTGCCTGGGGGAGGGACTATGAGCAGTTCTTC. Encoded protein: CSAWGRDYEQFF.

This clonotype is medium-sized (0.01 to 0.1%). The chain joins TRBV20-1 to TRBJ1-5; D perhaps matches TRBD1 (5 bases). This CDR3 has 13 residues. The germline CDR1 and CDR2 sequences are DFQATT and SNEGSKA (reference sequence). The V gene lost 6 bases and the J gene lost 3 bases, with 12 bases spanning the gap. The CDR3 DNA sequence: TGCAGTGCAAGACCAGGGCTCAATCAGCCCCAGCATTTT. It is translated as CSARPGLNQPQHF.

This clonotype was detected a few times. This sequence joins TRBV30 and TRBJ2-5, with no clear D. This CDR3 comprises 12 residues. Germline V CDR1 and CDR2: GTSNPN, SVGIG (reference sequence). Trimming removed 0 bases at V and 5 bases at J, with 7 bases between. CDR3 loop: CAWSVSLETQYF. The CDR3 nucleotides are TGTGCCTGGAGTGTGTCGCTGGAGACCCAGTACTTC.

By share, this clonotype counts as medium-sized. V and J are TRBV29-1 and TRBJ1-1; 8 positions match TRBD1. Per germline, CDR1 SQVTM and CDR2 ANQGSEA. The CDR3 is 11 amino acids. Germline trimming cut 8 bases from V and 7 bases from J; bases unmatched to any gene: 6. The CDR3 DNA sequence: TGCAGCTCTCGCAGGGGGCTTGAAGCTTTCTTT. Protein product: CSSRRGLEAFF. The full variable domain, rest sourced from reference TRBV29-1 and TRBJ1-1, is SAVISQKPSRDICQRGTSLTIQCQVDSQVTMMFWYRQQPGQSLTLIATANQGSEATYESGFVIDKFPISRPNLTFSTLTVSNMSPEDSSIYLCSSRRGLEAFFGQGTRLTVV.